The 17 T cell receptor beta chains given below trace back to one sample, sequenced in a study of human T cells and chemical hapten exposure. Time point noted: patch test 2, 6 weeks after DPC sensitization. Sample treatment: therapeutic diphenylcyclopropenone sensitization with weekly scalp DPC. TCRdb independently ran MiXCR on the RACE reads; one entry per CDR3 protein. The sample lists about 81,000 distinct CDR3 sequences, around 9.6% occurring once. Sample: whole blood, taken in connection with sensitization to the hapten diphenylcyclopropenone (DPC). The receptors derive from a woman in her 30s with alopecia areata. Some clones in this sample may be carry-over from other donors' samples.

This clonotype has more than one count but fewer than ten. Here the CDR3 DNA reads TGTGCCAGCAGTTATGCAGTCACTACCGGGGAGCTGTTTTTT. Protein sequence: CASSYAVTTGELFF. The genes are TRBV6-2 or TRBV6-3 and TRBJ2-2; D is unresolved. Looked up from germline, CDR1 is MNHEY and CDR2 is SVGEGT. Deletions cut 3 bases from V and 5 bases from J, with 10 bases between. The CDR3 consists of 14 residues.

This clonotype appeared many times. The chain is built from TRBV7-2 and TRBJ2-1, with no clear D. Trimming left V 4 bases short and J 0 bases short, with 10 bases between. The V gene's germline CDR1 is SGHTA and CDR2 FQGNSA. The CDR3 is 15 amino acids. The CDR3: CASSWKKSSYNEQFF. The CDR3 DNA is TGTGCCAGCAGCTGGAAGAAGAGCTCCTACAATGAGCAGTTCTTC. Full variable domain (rest looked up from reference TRBV7-2 and TRBJ2-1): GAGVSQSPSNKVTEKGKDVELRCDPISGHTALYWYRQSLGQGLEFLIYFQGNSAPDKSGLPSDRFSAERTGGSVSTLTIQRTQQEDSAVYLCASSWKKSSYNEQFFGPGTRLTVL.

The sample holds many counts of this clonotype. The chain employs TRBV5-1 and TRBJ1-1; D gene ambiguous. This CDR3 comprises 15 residues. Trimming took 0 bases from V and 5 from J, leaving 14 bases between them. The V gene's germline CDR1 is SGHRS and CDR2 YFSETQ. CDR3 region: CASSLAVGPGTEAFF. The DNA of the CDR3 is TGCGCCAGCAGCTTGGCCGTAGGGCCGGGAACTGAAGCTTTCTTT.

This clonotype was seen many times. In DNA form, the CDR3 reads TGTGCCACCAGTGATTCCAGCTACGAGCAGTACTTC. It is translated as CATSDSSYEQYF. This chain uses TRBV24-1 with TRBJ2-7; D is unclear. The germline V gene encodes CDR1 KGHDR and CDR2 SFDVKD. This CDR3 spans 12 amino acids. V was pared by 2 bases and J by 3 bases, with 4 bases between.

The sample holds many counts of this clonotype. The V gene is TRBV5-1, the J gene TRBJ2-5; 9 bases agree with TRBD2. The CDR3 is 16 amino acids. CDR1 SGHRS and CDR2 YFSETQ come from the germline V gene. V lost 0 bases and J lost 4; bases outside the gene matches: 7. CDR3 sequence reads: CASSLVPSGVVETQYF. CDR3 coding DNA: TGCGCCAGCAGCTTGGTTCCTAGCGGGGTCGTAGAGACCCAGTACTTC.

Many counts were recorded for this clonotype. The chain uses TRBV19 and TRBJ1-5; no clear D. The CDR3 totals 14 residues. Germline CDR1 and CDR2: LNHDA and SQIVND (reference sequence). With 6 bases removed from V and 0 bases from J, the gap between germline ends came to 9 bases. The CDR3 DNA reads TGTGCCAGTAGCGCGGGATATAGCAATCAGCCCCAGCATTTT. It encodes CASSAGYSNQPQHF.

There are many counts of this clonotype. The chain couples TRBV6-1 to TRBJ2-7, with D unclear. V was trimmed by 6 bases and J by 2 bases, leaving 17 bases between them. The CDR3 totals 15 residues. The germline V gene encodes CDR1 MNHNS and CDR2 SASEGT. The CDR3 sequence is CASRFSRYQAYEQYF. DNA for the CDR3: TGTGCCAGCAGGTTTTCCCGGTATCAGGCCTACGAGCAGTACTTC.

This clonotype was seen repeatedly, ten times or more. The chain recombines TRBV12-3 or TRBV12-4 with TRBJ1-6; no clear D. Trimming pared 6 bases from V and 6 bases from J, leaving 9 bases between. This CDR3 has 13 amino acids. CDR3 DNA sequence: TGTGCCAGCAGGACCCTAGGTAATTCACCCCTCCACTTT. Translation: CASRTLGNSPLHF.

This rearrangement joins TRBV11-3 to TRBJ2-1; the D is unclear. This CDR3 comprises 12 residues. CDR1 is SGHNT and CDR2 is YENEEA in the germline V gene. V lost 0 bases to trimming and J lost 10 bases, with 7 bases between them. For the CDR3, the DNA is TGTGCCAGCAGCTTAGAGGCCGTGGAGCAGTTCTTC. Translation: CASSLEAVEQFF.

The chain joins TRBV10-3 to TRBJ2-2; D may be TRBD1 or TRBD2 (5 bases each). CDR1 and CDR2 from the germline V gene are ENHRY and SYGVKD. Trimming took 5 bases from V and 0 from J, leaving 13 bases between them. The CDR3 extends over 16 amino acids. In DNA, the CDR3 is TGTGCCATCAGTATCTCCGGGACGGCGAACACCGGGGAGCTGTTTTTT. Protein sequence: CAISISGTANTGELFF.

The table lists this clonotype with many counts. The chain recombines TRBV7-9 with TRBJ2-3; D not certain. Looked up from germline, CDR1 is SEHNR and CDR2 is FQNEAQ (reference sequence). The ends were cut back, 5 bases at V and 6 bases at J, with 12 bases in the middle. The CDR3 has 13 residues. DNA for the CDR3: TGTGCCAGCAGCCCGAAGTGGGCGGATACGCAGTATTTT. Protein product: CASSPKWADTQYF.

The rearrangement joins TRBV7-9 to TRBJ2-3; D not certain. V dropped 8 bases and J dropped 2 bases, with 11 bases sitting between them. Germline CDR1 reads SEHNR; CDR2 reads FQNEAQ (reference sequence). The CDR3 covers 13 residues. CDR3 sequence reads: CASLGPNTDTQYF. The CDR3 DNA is TGTGCCAGCTTAGGTCCGAACACAGATACGCAGTATTTT.

A few counts support this clonotype. The chain combines TRBV11-1 with TRBJ2-1; D is unclear. V gave up 5 bases and J gave up 8 bases, with 7 bases separating them. Germline values: CDR1 SGHAT, CDR2 FQDESV (reference sequence). This CDR3 is built from 11 residues. The CDR3: CASSRTDEQFF. In nucleotides, the CDR3 is TGTGCCAGCAGCAGGACGGATGAGCAGTTCTTC.

This clonotype has at least ten counts. The CDR3 DNA sequence: TGCAGTGCTAGAGGGGGGCAGGGGTACAATGAGCAGTTCTTC. Translation: CSARGGQGYNEQFF. V is TRBV20-1 and J is TRBJ2-1, with D tentatively TRBD1 (6 bases). CDR3 length: 14 amino acids. The V end lost 1 base, the J end lost 4 bases, and 11 bases lay between the germline ends. CDR1 is DFQATT and CDR2 is SNEGSKA in the germline V gene (reference sequence).

This clonotype appeared a few times. The rearrangement joins TRBV18 to TRBJ2-5; the D call may be TRBD1 or TRBD2 (5 bases each). V was clipped by 0 bases and J by 2 bases, with 10 bases between them. The germline CDR1 and CDR2 sequences are KGHSH and LQKENI. CDR3 length equals 15 residues. CDR3 nucleotides: TGTGCCAGCTCACCACCGTCGGGGACGCAAGAGACCCAGTACTTC. Translating gives CASSPPSGTQETQYF.

This clonotype was detected only a few times. The chain employs TRBV6-2 or TRBV6-3 and TRBJ2-3; either TRBD1 or TRBD2 may fit D (5 bases each). This CDR3 contains 13 residues. The germline V gene encodes CDR1 MNHEY and CDR2 SVGEGT. The V and J ends lost 8 bases and 6 bases respectively, with 15 bases between them. Written as DNA, the CDR3 is TGTGCCAGCCTTATAGCCGGGGCGGATACGCAGTATTTT. As protein: CASLIAGADTQYF.

The chain couples TRBV5-1 to TRBJ2-2; D is unresolved. The CDR3 spans 13 residues. V lost 4 bases and J lost 4, with 8 bases in between. Germline values: CDR1 SGHRS, CDR2 YFSETQ. Written as DNA, the CDR3 is TGCGCCAGCAGCCCGCTGGTCACCGGGGAGCTGTTTTTT. Its translation: CASSPLVTGELFF. The full variable domain, its missing parts supplied by reference TRBV5-1 and TRBJ2-2, is KAGVTQTPRYLIKTRGQQVTLSCSPISGHRSVSWYQQTPGQGLQFLFEYFSETQRNKGNFPGRFSGRQFSNSRSEMNVSTLELGDSALYLCASSPLVTGELFFGEGSRLTVL.